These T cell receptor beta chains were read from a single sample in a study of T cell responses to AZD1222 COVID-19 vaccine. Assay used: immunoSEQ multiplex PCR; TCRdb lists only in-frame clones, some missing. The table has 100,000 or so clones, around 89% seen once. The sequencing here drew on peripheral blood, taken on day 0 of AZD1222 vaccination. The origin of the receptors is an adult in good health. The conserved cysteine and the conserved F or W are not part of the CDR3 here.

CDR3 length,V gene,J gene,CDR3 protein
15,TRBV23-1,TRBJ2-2,ASVLESGREDTGELF
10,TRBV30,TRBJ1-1,AWSRDTTEAF
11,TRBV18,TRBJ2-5,ASSPAGSETQY
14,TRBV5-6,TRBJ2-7,ASSLGQGLYIYEQY
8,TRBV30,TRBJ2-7,ACGIYEQY
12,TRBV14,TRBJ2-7,ASSLGLASYEQY
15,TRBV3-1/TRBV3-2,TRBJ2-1,ASSHPKTRLYDNEQF
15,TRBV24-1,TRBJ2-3,ATSDFGQGVSTDTQY
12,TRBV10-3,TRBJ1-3,AIRETGDGNTIY
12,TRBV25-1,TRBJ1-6,ASSATGGNSPLH
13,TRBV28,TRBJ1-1,ASMASGQMNTEAF
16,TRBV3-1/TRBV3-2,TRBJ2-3,ASSQERTTSGRTDTQY
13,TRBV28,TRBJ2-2,ASSWGQGDTGELF
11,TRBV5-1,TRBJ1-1,ASSLNDNTEAF
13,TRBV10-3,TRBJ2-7,AIRRRTGSVDEQY
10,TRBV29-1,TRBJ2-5,SVVTGPETQY
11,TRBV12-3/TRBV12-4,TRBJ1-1,ANGQGRDTEAF
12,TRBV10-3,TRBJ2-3,AIMGLDRANTQY
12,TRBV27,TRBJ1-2,ASCNLQRQDFYT
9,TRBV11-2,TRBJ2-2,ASSLTGELF
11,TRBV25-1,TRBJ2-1,ASSPSEYNEQF
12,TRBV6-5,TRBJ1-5,ASARAYSNQPQH
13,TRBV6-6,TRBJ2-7,ASEGGRGLSYEQY
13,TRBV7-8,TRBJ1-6,ASSLRSSYNSPLH
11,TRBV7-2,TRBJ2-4,ASSLGVLSHSV
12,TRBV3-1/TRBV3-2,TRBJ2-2,ASSPGRSTGELF
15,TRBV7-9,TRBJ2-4,ASQETGGLLAKNIQY
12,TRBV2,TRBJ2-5,ASRGLAVQETQY
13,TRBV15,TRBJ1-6,ATSTTGQYNSPLH
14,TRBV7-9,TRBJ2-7,ASSLEGTSGIYEQY
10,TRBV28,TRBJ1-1,ASRQITGGPF
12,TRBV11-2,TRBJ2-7,ASSLNVGQAEQY
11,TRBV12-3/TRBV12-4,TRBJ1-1,ASSFNANTEAF
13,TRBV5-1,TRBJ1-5,ASSLGGQGDQPQH
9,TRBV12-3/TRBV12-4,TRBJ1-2,ASSFYDGYT
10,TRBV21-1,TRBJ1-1,ASRMPNTEAF
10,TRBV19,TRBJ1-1,ASSISNTEAF
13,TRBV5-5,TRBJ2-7,ASSLTGQVTYEQY
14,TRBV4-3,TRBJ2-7,ASSQEISGSLDEQY
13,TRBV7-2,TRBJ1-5,ASSWGQGANQPQH
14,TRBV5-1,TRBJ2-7,ASSLDPSGIPYEQY
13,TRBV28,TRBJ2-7,ASSPSGEGSAEQY
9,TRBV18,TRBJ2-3,ASSAADTQY
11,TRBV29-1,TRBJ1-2,CSRDRGPDGYT
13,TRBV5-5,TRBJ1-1,ASSLGGRMNTEAF
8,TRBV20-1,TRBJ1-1,SAGTGEAF
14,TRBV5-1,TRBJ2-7,ASSLELAGGLREQY
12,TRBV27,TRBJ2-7,ASSFVAGDTVQY
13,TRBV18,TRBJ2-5,ASSHPGGTQETQY
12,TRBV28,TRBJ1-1,ASSFQPRRTEAF